Described below is a single TCR beta chain sequence and its context. Its specificity is not known. Using its own MiXCR run on the reads, TCRdb lists one record per CDR3 protein. Among about 770,000 distinct CDR3 sequences listed, about 29% were seen once. This entry comes from a study of T cell repertoires in cytomegalovirus infection. In the study overall: Both recently identified HLA-C-restricted and well-studied HLA-B-restricted CMV epitopes were used in the study. Indications of both CMV infection and matching HLA type were provided by public TCR beta signatures. Overall study results and limits: The ex vivo response was dominated by HLA-C-restricted CMV-specific TCR beta clonotypes.

The V and J ends lost 1 base and 1 base respectively, with 7 bases between them. Germline loops: CDR1 LNHDA, CDR2 SQIVND (reference sequence). CDR3 size: 14 residues. The sequencing here drew on cultured CD8+ T cells from PBMCs, taken from culture after CMV antigen stimulation. The chain couples TRBV19 to TRBJ1-1; D gene uncertain. The receptor was isolated from a human donor in good health (CMV status not recorded). Some clones in this sample may be carry-over from other donors' samples. The CDR3: CASSIVTTNTEAFF. The CDR3 DNA is TGTGCCAGTAGTATAGTGACAACGAACACTGAAGCTTTCTTT.